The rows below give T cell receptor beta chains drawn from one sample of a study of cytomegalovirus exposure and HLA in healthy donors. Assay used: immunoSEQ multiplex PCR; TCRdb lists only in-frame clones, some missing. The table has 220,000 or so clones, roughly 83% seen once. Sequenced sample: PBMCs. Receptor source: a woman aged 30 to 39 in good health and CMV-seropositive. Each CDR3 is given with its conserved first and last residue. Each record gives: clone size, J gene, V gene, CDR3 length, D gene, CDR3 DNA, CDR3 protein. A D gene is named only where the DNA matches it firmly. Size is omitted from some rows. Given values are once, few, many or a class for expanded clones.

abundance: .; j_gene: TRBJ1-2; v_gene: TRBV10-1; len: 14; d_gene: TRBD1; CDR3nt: TGCGCCAGCAGCCCGGACAGGGGATTCTATGGCTACACCTTC; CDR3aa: CASSPDRGFYGYTF
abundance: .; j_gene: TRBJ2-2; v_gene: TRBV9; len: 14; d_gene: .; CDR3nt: TGTGCCAGCAGCGGGACGGGGAACACCGGGGAGCTGTTTTTT; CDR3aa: CASSGTGNTGELFF
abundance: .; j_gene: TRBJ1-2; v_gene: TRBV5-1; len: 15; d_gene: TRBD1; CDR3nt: TGCGCCAGCAGCGGGGGACAGGGGGCTGTGGGAGGCTACACCTTC; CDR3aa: CASSGGQGAVGGYTF
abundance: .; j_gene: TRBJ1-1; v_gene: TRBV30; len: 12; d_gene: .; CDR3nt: TGTGCCTGGAGGTACGCGAACACTGAAGCTTTCTTT; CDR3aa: CAWRYANTEAFF
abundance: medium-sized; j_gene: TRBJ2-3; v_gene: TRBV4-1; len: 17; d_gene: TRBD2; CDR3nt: TGCGCCAGCAGCCAAGCTCGGACTAGCGGGAGAACAGATACGCAGTATTTT; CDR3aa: CASSQARTSGRTDTQYF
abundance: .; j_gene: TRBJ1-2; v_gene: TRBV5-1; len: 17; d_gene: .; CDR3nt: TGCGCCAGCAGTCGTCTTCTGGCAGGGGCCACCCCAGATGGCTACACCTTC; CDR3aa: CASSRLLAGATPDGYTF
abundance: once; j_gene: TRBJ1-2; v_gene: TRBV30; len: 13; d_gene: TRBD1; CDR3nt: TGTGCCTGGAGTCGCATTACAGGGGGTGACTACACCTTC; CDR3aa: CAWSRITGGDYTF
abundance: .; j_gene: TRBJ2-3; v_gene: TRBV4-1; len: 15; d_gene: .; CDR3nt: TGCGCCAGCAGCCAAGAAGGAAGGTCCCCAGATACGCAGTATTTT; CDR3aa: CASSQEGRSPDTQYF
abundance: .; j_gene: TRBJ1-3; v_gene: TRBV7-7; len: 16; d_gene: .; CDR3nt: TGTGCCAGCAGCTTAACAGGCCCTTCCTCTGGAAACACCATATATTTT; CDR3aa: CASSLTGPSSGNTIYF
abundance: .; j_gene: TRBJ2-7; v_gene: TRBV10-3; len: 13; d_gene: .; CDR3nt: TGTGCCATTGCACCGGACACATCCTACGAGCAGTACTTC; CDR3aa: CAIAPDTSYEQYF
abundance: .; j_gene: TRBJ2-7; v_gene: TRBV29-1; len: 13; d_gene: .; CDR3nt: TGCAGCGTTGGCCTAGTGCGTTCTCGCGAGCAGTACTTC; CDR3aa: CSVGLVRSREQYF
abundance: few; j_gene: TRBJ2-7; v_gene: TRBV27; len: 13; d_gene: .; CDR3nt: TGTGCCAGCAGTAGGGCAGATTCCTACGAGCAGTACTTC; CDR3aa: CASSRADSYEQYF
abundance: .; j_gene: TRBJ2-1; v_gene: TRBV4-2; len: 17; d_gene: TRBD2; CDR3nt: TGTGCCAGCAGCCCGGGACTAGCGGGGGGGGGCTACAATGAGCAGTTCTTC; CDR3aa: CASSPGLAGGGYNEQFF
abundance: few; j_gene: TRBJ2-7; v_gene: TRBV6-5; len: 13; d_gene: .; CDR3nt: TGTGCCAGCACTATCGTTCCCAGCTACGAGCAGTACTTC; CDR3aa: CASTIVPSYEQYF
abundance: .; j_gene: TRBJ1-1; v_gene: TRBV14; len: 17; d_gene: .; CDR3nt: TGTGCCAGCAGCCCATTACAGGGCCGTCCCCCTAACACTGAAGCTTTCTTT; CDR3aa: CASSPLQGRPPNTEAFF
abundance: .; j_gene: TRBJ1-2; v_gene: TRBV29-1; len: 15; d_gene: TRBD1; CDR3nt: TGCAGCGTTACCACGAGGGGGGGGACAGGGAACGGCTACACCTTC; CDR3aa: CSVTTRGGTGNGYTF
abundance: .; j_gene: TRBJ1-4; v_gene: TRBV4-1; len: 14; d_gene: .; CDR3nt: TGCGCCAGCAGCATTTTAGCTACTAATGAAAAACTGTTTTTT; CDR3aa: CASSILATNEKLFF
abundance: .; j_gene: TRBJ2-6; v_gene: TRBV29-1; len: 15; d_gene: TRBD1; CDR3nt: TGCAGCGTTGACGACGACAGGGCTGGGGCCAACGTCCTGACTTTC; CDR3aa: CSVDDDRAGANVLTF
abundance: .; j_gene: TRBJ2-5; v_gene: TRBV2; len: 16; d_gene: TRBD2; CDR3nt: TGTGCCAGCAGTGAAAGCGGGGGACTATACCAAGAGACCCAGTACTTC; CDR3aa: CASSESGGLYQETQYF
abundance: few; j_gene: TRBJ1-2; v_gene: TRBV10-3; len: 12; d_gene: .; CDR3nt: TGTGCCATCAGTGAAAGCAACTATGGCTACACCTTC; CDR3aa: CAISESNYGYTF
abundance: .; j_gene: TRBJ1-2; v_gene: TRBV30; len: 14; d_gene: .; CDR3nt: TGTGCCTGGAGTGGAGTACAGGGAACCTATGGCTACACCTTC; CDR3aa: CAWSGVQGTYGYTF
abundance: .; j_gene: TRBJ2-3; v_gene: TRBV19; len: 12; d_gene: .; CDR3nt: TGTGCCAGTAGGCCAGGCACAGATACGCAGTATTTT; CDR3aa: CASRPGTDTQYF
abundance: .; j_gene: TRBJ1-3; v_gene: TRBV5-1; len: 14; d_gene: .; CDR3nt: TGCGCCAGCAGCTTAGAGGTCCCTGGAAACACCATATATTTT; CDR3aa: CASSLEVPGNTIYF
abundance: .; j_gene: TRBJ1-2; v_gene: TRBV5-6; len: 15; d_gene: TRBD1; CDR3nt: TGTGCCAGCAGTCCCCCAGGGACAGGGGGCTATGGCTACACCTTC; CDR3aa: CASSPPGTGGYGYTF
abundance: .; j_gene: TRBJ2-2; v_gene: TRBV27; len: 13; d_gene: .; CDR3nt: TGTGCCAGCAGCCCTCGAAATGCCGGGGAGCTGTTTTTT; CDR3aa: CASSPRNAGELFF
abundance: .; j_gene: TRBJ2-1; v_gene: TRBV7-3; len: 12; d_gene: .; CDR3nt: TGTGCCAGCAGCCGCGGACGGAGAAACGAGTTCTTC; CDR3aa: CASSRGRRNEFF
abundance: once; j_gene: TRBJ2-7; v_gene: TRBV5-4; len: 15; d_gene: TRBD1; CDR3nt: TGTGCCAGCAGCTATAGGACAGGGAGCTCCTACGAGCAGTACTTC; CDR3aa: CASSYRTGSSYEQYF
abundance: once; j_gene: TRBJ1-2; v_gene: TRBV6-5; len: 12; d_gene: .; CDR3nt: TGTGCCAGCAGTTCTACAGGCGTCGGCTACACCTTC; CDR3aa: CASSSTGVGYTF
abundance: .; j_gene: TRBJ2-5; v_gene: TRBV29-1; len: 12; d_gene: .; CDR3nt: TGCAGCGTCTGGACAGTAAAAGAGACCCAGTACTTC; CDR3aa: CSVWTVKETQYF
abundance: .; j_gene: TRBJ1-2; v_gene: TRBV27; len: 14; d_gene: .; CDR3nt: TGTGCCAGCAGTTTATCGAGGAATGGTGTCGGCTACACCTTC; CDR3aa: CASSLSRNGVGYTF
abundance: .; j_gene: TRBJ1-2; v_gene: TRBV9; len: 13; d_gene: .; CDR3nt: TGTGCCAGCAGCGAACACCTTGACTATGGCTACACCTTC; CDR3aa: CASSEHLDYGYTF
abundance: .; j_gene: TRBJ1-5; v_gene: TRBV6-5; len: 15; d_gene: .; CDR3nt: TGTGCCAGCAGGCCCAGCTGGGAGAGGAATCAGCCCCAGCATTTT; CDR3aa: CASRPSWERNQPQHF
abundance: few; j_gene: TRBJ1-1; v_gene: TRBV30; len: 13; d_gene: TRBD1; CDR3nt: TGTGCCTGGAGTAGGGACAGTGGAACTGAAGCTTTCTTT; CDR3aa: CAWSRDSGTEAFF
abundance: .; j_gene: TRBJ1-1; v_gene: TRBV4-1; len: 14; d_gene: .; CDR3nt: TGCGCCAGCAGCCCTTTAAATGGGGGCACTGAAGCTTTCTTT; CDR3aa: CASSPLNGGTEAFF
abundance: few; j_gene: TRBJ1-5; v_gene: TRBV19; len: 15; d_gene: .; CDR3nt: TGTGCCAGTAGTCCTCAGGTTTATAGCAATCAGCCCCAGCATTTT; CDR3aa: CASSPQVYSNQPQHF
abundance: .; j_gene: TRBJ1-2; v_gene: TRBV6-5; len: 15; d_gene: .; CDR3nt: TGTGCCAGCAGTTACTCAGGCAGACTTGGCTATGGCTACACCTTC; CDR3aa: CASSYSGRLGYGYTF
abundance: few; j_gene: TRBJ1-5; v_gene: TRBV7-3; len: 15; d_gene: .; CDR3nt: TGTGCCAGCAGCATCCTAGGACACGTCAATCAGCCCCAGCATTTT; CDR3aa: CASSILGHVNQPQHF
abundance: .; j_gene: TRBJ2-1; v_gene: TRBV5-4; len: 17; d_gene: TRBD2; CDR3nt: TGTGCCAGCAGCCCCCACCCTTCGACTAGCGGGAGCAATGAGCAGTTCTTC; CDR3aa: CASSPHPSTSGSNEQFF
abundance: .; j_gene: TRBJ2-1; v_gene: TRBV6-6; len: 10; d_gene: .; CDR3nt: TGTGCCAGCAATCGAAATGAGCAGTTCTTC; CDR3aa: CASNRNEQFF
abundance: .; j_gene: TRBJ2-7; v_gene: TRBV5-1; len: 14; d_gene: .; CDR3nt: TGCGCCAGCAGCTTCTTGACGGCCGGAAACGAGCAGTACTTC; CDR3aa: CASSFLTAGNEQYF
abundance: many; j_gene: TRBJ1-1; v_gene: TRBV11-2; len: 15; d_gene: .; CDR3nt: TGTGCCAGCGGACCCGAGGGACTTCCGAACACTGAAGCTTTCTTT; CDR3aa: CASGPEGLPNTEAFF
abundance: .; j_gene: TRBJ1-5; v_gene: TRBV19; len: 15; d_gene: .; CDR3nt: TGTGCCAGTAGTAGGGCAGGGCTCGGCAATCAGCCCCAGCATTTT; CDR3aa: CASSRAGLGNQPQHF
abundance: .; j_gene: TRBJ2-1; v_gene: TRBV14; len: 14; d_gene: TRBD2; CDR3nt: TGTGCCAGCAGCCAAGCCGGGACTAGCGGGAGCCAGTTCTTC; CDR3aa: CASSQAGTSGSQFF
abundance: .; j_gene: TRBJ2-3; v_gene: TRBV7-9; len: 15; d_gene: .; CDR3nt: TGTGCCAGCAGCTACCCCCCGCGTCACACAGATACGCAGTATTTT; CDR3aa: CASSYPPRHTDTQYF